A selection of T cell receptor beta chains follows, all from one sample in a study of response to subunit inactivated influenza vaccine. TCRdb recomputed calls from the RT-PCR reads with MiXCR, one row per CDR3 protein. The sample includes approximately 520,000 distinct CDR3 sequences, more than 15% of them seen just once. The sample was CD4+ T cells sorted from PBMCs, taken less than 30 months after vaccination. These TCRs come from a man in his fifties or sixties who received an inactivated influenza vaccine. Both conserved end residues are part of each CDR3. The D gene is left open where the match is weak. Some rows have no size entry. The others give once, few or many, or a class for an expanded clone.

>TRBJ2-1|few|TRBD1|TRBV15
TGTGCCACCAGCAGAGCCGGACAGGTCAATGAGCAGTTCTTC
CATSRAGQVNEQFF
>TRBJ2-3|few|-|TRBV5-6
TGTGCCAGCAGCTCTACGACAGGCTTTTGGACAGATACGCAGTATTTT
CASSSTTGFWTDTQYF
>TRBJ2-5|-|-|TRBV12-3/TRBV12-4
TGTGCCAGCAGTAGGTTGAATCGGAAAGAGACCCAGTACTTC
CASSRLNRKETQYF
>TRBJ2-7|-|-|TRBV5-6
TGTGCCAGCAAAAAGATGACGGGACCGAACTACGAGCAGTACTTC
CASKKMTGPNYEQYF
>TRBJ1-3|few|-|TRBV27
TGTGCCAGCAGTTTATCTTATGGTGGAAACACCATATATTTT
CASSLSYGGNTIYF
>TRBJ2-4|-|TRBD1|TRBV30
TGTGCCTGGGACAGGGGACGAAACATTCAGTACTTC
CAWDRGRNIQYF
>TRBJ2-7|-|TRBD1|TRBV18
TGTGCCAGCTCACCGCCGGGACAGGCCTACGAGCAGTACTTC
CASSPPGQAYEQYF
>TRBJ2-7|-|-|TRBV27
TGTGCCAGCAGTTTTCGGCCCGCGGGCTACGAGCAGTACTTC
CASSFRPAGYEQYF
>TRBJ2-1|few|TRBD1|TRBV10-3
TGTGCCATCAAGGGACAGGACGCCTACAATGAGCAGTTCTTC
CAIKGQDAYNEQFF
>TRBJ1-6|once|-|TRBV12-3/TRBV12-4
TGTGCCAGCAGCCCCCTGGGCAGAGGGAATTCACCCCTCCACTTT
CASSPLGRGNSPLHF
>TRBJ2-1|-|-|TRBV12-3/TRBV12-4
TGTGCCAGCAGACTTCACAATGAGCAGTTCTTC
CASRLHNEQFF
>TRBJ2-1|few|-|TRBV12-3/TRBV12-4
TGTGCCAGCAGTCTAGGGGGGACAGTTAACAATGAGCAGTTCTTC
CASSLGGTVNNEQFF
>TRBJ2-2|few|TRBD2|TRBV15
TGTGCCACCAGGCTCGGGGGGACGAACACCGGGGAGCTGTTTTTT
CATRLGGTNTGELFF
>TRBJ1-3|-|-|TRBV9
TGTGCCAGCAGCGTAGAGGGACCAAGAAACACCATATATTTT
CASSVEGPRNTIYF
>TRBJ2-7|few|TRBD1|TRBV29-1
TGCAGCGCGGGACAGGGGATCCTATACGAGCAGTACTTC
CSAGQGILYEQYF
>TRBJ1-5|few|-|TRBV5-4
TGTGCCAGCAGCTTGGGGGTTAGTCAGCCCCAGCATTTT
CASSLGVSQPQHF
>TRBJ1-5|-|TRBD1|TRBV2
TGTGCCTCCAGAGACAGGGAGGGTCAGCCCCAGCATTTT
CASRDREGQPQHF
>TRBJ2-5|few|TRBD2|TRBV14
TGTGCCAGCAGCCACTCTTTAGCGGGAGAGCAAGAGACCCAGTACTTC
CASSHSLAGEQETQYF
>TRBJ2-7|-|TRBD2|TRBV28
TGTGCCAGCAGTCTAAGTCGCGGGAGAGGGTCCTACGAGCAGTACTTC
CASSLSRGRGSYEQYF
>TRBJ2-5|few|TRBD1|TRBV9
TGTGCCAGCAGCAAGGGACAGCAAGAGACCCAGTACTTC
CASSKGQQETQYF
>TRBJ2-1|few|-|TRBV4-3
TGCGCCAGCAGCCAAGACTGGGCCTTAGGGGAGCAGTTCTTC
CASSQDWALGEQFF
>TRBJ2-3|few|-|TRBV29-1
TGCAGCGTACTAAGGGGGACAAACACAGATACGCAGTATTTT
CSVLRGTNTDTQYF
>TRBJ2-3|many|-|TRBV11-3
TGTGCCAGCAGCTTAGATCAGGGCCGCACAGATACGCAGTATTTT
CASSLDQGRTDTQYF
>TRBJ2-1|-|-|TRBV20-1
TGCAGTGCTACCCGACAGGAGTGCAATGAGCAGTTCTTC
CSATRQECNEQFF
>TRBJ2-7|few|-|TRBV29-1
TGCAGCGTTGGAGAAATTAGCTACGAGCAGTACTTC
CSVGEISYEQYF
>TRBJ1-1|-|TRBD1|TRBV4-2
TGTGCCAGCAGCCCAGGACAGGGACTGAGGAACACTGAAGCTTTCTTT
CASSPGQGLRNTEAFF
>TRBJ1-1|few|-|TRBV20-1
TGCAGTGCTAGACGAAGTAGCACAGCGAACACTGAAGCTTTCTTT
CSARRSSTANTEAFF
>TRBJ2-1|-|-|TRBV11-2
TGTGCCAGCAGCGTACCAAGCTTCAATGAGCAGTTCTTC
CASSVPSFNEQFF
>TRBJ2-1|few|-|TRBV5-6
TGTGCCAGCAGCGTGATAGTGGATGAGCAGTTCTTC
CASSVIVDEQFF
>TRBJ1-1|-|TRBD1|TRBV29-1
TGCAGCGTTGGTTCGGGGACAGTGAACACTGAAGCTTTCTTT
CSVGSGTVNTEAFF
>TRBJ2-2|few|TRBD2|TRBV20-1
TGCAGTGCTAGAGAGTTGGCGGGAGACACCGGGGAGCTGTTTTTT
CSARELAGDTGELFF
>TRBJ2-3|few|TRBD2|TRBV10-3
TGTGCCATCGCAGATAGCGGGAGCCAAGGAGATACGCAGTATTTT
CAIADSGSQGDTQYF
>TRBJ2-3|many|-|TRBV7-2
TGTGCCAGCAGCTTAGCCGAGACATACATGGATACGCAGTATTTT
CASSLAETYMDTQYF
>TRBJ1-5|-|-|TRBV20-1
TGCAGTGCTAGCGGGACGCTCAATCAGCCCCAGCATTTT
CSASGTLNQPQHF
>TRBJ2-5|-|-|TRBV4-3
TGCGCCAGCAGCCGGCAGACCCAAGAGACCCAGTACTTC
CASSRQTQETQYF
>TRBJ2-1|-|-|TRBV11-2
TGTGCCAGCAGCTTAGTAAGGCAGGCGGGTCGGTCCTACAATGAGCAGTTCTTC
CASSLVRQAGRSYNEQFF
>TRBJ2-5|few|TRBD2|TRBV5-1
TGCGCCAGCAGCCTAACTAGCGGGGGTCCAGAGACCCAGTACTTC
CASSLTSGGPETQYF
>TRBJ2-5|few|-|TRBV12-3/TRBV12-4
TGTGCCAGCAGCCGATTAGGTGGACAAGAGACCCAGTACTTC
CASSRLGGQETQYF
>TRBJ2-2|-|-|TRBV18
TGTGCCAGCTCACCTCCAGCGGGCACCGGGGAGCTGTTTTTT
CASSPPAGTGELFF
>TRBJ2-1|-|TRBD1|TRBV6-1
TGTGCCAGCACTCAAAACCTGGGACAGGGCGAGGAGCAGTTCTTC
CASTQNLGQGEEQFF
>TRBJ2-3|-|-|TRBV5-1
TGCGCCAGCAGCTTGGGGTCGGCAGATACGCAGTATTTT
CASSLGSADTQYF
>TRBJ2-3|few|TRBD1|TRBV5-1
TGCGCCAGCAGCGCCGCCGGGACAGGGAGGGATACGCAGTATTTT
CASSAAGTGRDTQYF
>TRBJ2-3|-|TRBD2|TRBV14
TGTGCCAGCAGCCAAGGGTTCCTAGCGGGGGGCACCGATACGCAGTATTTT
CASSQGFLAGGTDTQYF
>TRBJ2-7|-|-|TRBV5-1
TGCGCCAGCAGCTCAACGGGACCCTCCTACGAGCAGTACTTC
CASSSTGPSYEQYF
>TRBJ2-1|many|-|TRBV4-3
TGCGCCAGCAGCCGGGGATCCCGATCCTACAATGAGCAGTTCTTC
CASSRGSRSYNEQFF
>TRBJ1-2|-|TRBD1|TRBV7-9
TGTGCCAGCAGTCCTCCGGGACAGATCTATGGCTACACCTTC
CASSPPGQIYGYTF
>TRBJ1-4|few|TRBD1|TRBV4-2
TGTGCCAGCAGCCAACTCCTCACAGGGGAAGCAACTAATGAAAAACTGTTTTTT
CASSQLLTGEATNEKLFF
>TRBJ2-3|-|-|TRBV6-1
TGTGCCAGCAGACAAGGGCTAGTCGGAGATACGCAGTATTTT
CASRQGLVGDTQYF
>TRBJ1-5|few|-|TRBV6-5
TGTGCCAGCAGTTACCGGGTTATCGGGAATCAGCCCCAGCATTTT
CASSYRVIGNQPQHF
>TRBJ2-7|few|TRBD1|TRBV10-3
TGTGCCATCAGTGAACGACAGGGGTACGAGCAGTACTTC
CAISERQGYEQYF
>TRBJ1-2|-|-|TRBV2
TGTGCCAGCAGTGAGGCCGGGGTTGGCTACACCTTC
CASSEAGVGYTF
>TRBJ2-7|few|TRBD1|TRBV12-3/TRBV12-4
TGTGCCAGCAGGGGGACAGTTGCCTACGAGCAGTACTTC
CASRGTVAYEQYF
>TRBJ1-2|few|TRBD1|TRBV4-2
TGTGCCAGCAGCCAAGAAGCACGACAGGGGGCGGGCTACACCTTC
CASSQEARQGAGYTF